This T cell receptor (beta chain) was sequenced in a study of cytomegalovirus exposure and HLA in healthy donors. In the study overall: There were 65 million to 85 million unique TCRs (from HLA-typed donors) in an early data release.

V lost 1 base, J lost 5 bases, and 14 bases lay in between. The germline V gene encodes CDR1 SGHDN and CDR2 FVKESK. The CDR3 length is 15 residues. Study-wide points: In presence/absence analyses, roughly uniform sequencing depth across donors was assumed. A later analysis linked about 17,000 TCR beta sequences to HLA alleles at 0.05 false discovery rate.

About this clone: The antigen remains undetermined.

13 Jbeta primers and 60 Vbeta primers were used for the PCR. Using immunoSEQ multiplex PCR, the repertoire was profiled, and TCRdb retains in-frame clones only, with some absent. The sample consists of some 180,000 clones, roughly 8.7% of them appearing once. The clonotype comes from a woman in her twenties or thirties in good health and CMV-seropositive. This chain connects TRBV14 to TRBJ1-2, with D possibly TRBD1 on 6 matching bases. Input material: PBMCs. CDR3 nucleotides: TGTGCCAGCAGCCAAGTGCCCGCAGGGGTATATGGCTACACCTTC. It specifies CASSQVPAGVYGYTF.